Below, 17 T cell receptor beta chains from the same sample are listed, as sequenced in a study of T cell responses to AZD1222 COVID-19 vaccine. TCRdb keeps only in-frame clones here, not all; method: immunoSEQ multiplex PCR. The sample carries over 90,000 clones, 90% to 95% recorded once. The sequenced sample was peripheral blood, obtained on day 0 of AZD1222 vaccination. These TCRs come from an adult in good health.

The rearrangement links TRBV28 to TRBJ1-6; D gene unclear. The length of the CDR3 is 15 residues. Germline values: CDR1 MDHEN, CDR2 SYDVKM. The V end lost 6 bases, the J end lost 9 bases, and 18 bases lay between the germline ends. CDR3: CASSSDPRGSSPLHF. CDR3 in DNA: TGTGCCAGCAGCTCAGACCCTCGCGGTAGTTCACCCCTCCACTTT.

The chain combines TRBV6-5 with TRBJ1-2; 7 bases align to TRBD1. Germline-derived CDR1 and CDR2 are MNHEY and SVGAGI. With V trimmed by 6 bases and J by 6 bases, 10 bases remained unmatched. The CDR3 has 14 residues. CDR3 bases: TGTGCCAGCAGCCGTGACAGGGTAGGCGATGGCTACACCTTC. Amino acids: CASSRDRVGDGYTF.

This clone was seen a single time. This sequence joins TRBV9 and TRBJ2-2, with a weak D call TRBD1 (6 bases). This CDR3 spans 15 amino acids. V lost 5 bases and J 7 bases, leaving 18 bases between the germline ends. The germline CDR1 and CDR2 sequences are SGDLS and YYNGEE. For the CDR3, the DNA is TGTGCCAGCAGTCAGGGGCTAGACGGTATCGGGGAGCTGTTTTTT. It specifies CASSQGLDGIGELFF.

The CDR3 region has the DNA TGTGCCAGTAGTACCCCTTCGGGACTAGCGGGAAACTACGAGCAGTACTTC. Its protein is CASSTPSGLAGNYEQYF. The rearrangement uses TRBV19 and TRBJ2-7; TRBD2 matches at 13 bases. Germline V gives CDR1 LNHDA, CDR2 SQIVND (reference sequence). V trimming: 4 bases; J trimming: 3 bases; junction bases outside the gene matches: 9. This CDR3 spans 17 amino acids.

The CDR3 bases are TGCGCCAGCAGTGTTACGAACACTGAAGCTTTCTTT. Its translation is CASSVTNTEAFF. The chain links TRBV10-1 to TRBJ1-1; D gene uncertain. V was trimmed by 4 bases and J by 1 base, leaving 4 bases between them. CDR1 and CDR2 (germline): WNHNN, SYGVQD (reference sequence). CDR3 size: 12 residues.

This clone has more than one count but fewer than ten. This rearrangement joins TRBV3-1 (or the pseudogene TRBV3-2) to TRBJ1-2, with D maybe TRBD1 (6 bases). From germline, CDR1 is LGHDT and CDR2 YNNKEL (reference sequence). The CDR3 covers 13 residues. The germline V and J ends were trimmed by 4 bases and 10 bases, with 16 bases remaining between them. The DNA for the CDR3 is TGTGCCAGCAGCCCAAGGGGGGCGGTTCCCTACACCTTC. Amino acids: CASSPRGAVPYTF.

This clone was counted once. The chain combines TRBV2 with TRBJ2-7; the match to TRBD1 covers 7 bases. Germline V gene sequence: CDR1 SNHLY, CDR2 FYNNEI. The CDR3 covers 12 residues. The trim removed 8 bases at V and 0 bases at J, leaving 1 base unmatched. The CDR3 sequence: CASRDSSYEQYF. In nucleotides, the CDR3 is TGTGCCAGCCGGGACAGCTCCTACGAGCAGTACTTC.

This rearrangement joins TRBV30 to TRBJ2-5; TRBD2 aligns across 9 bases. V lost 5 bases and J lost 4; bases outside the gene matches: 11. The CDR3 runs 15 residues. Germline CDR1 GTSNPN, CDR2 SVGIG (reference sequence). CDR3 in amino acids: CAWDEGLAGLETQYF. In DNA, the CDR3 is TGTGCCTGGGACGAGGGTCTAGCGGGACTAGAGACCCAGTACTTC.

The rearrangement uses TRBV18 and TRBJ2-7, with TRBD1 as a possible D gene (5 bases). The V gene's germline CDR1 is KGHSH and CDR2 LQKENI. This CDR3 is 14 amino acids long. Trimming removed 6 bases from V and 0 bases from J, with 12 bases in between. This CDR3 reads CASSTGSSSYEQYF. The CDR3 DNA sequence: TGTGCCAGCTCCACAGGTTCATCCTCCTACGAGCAGTACTTC. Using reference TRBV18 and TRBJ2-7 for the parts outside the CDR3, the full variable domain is NAGVMQNPRHLVRRRGQEARLRCSPMKGHSHVYWYRQLPEEGLKFMVYLQKENIIDESGMPKERFSAEFPKEGPSILRIQQVVRGDSAAYFCASSTGSSSYEQYFGPGTRLTVT.

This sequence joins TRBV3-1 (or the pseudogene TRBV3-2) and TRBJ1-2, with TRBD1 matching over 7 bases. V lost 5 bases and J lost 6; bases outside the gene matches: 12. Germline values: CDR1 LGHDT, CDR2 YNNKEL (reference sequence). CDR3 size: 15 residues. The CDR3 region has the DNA TGTGCCAGCAGCAAACAACCGGGGACAGAGGATGGCTACACCTTC. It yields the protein CASSKQPGTEDGYTF.

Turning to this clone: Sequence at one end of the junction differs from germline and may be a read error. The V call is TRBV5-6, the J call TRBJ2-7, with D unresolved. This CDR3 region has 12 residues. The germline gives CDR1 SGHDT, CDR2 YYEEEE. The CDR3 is CASSLAGNDQYF. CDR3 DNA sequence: TGTGCCAGCAGCTTGGCCGGCAACGACCAGTACTTC.

CDR3 sequence: CASREQYF. Written as DNA, the CDR3 is TGTGCCAGCAGAGAGCAGTACTTC. The V gene is TRBV28, the J gene TRBJ2-7; D is ambiguous. V lost 6 bases and J lost 7, with 1 base in between. Germline CDR1 MDHEN, CDR2 SYDVKM. CDR3 size: 8 residues.

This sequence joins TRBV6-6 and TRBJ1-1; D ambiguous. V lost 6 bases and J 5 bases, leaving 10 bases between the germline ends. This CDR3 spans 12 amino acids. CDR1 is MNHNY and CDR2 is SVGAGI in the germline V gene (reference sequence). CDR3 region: CASSLSGTEAFF. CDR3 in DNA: TGTGCCAGCAGCCTCAGTGGGACTGAAGCTTTCTTT.

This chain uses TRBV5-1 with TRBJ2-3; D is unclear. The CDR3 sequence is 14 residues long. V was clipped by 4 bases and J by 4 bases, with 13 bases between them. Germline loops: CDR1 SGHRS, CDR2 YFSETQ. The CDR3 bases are TGCGCCAGCAGCCTACTTCGACCGCCAGATACGCAGTATTTT. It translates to CASSLLRPPDTQYF.

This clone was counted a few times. The CDR3 protein is CASSKVGRVEGQPQHF. The CDR3 bases are TGTGCCAGCAGCAAAGTTGGCAGGGTGGAGGGGCAGCCCCAGCATTTT. This sequence joins TRBV21-1 and TRBJ1-5. TRBV21-1 is recorded as a pseudogene. This CDR3 region has 16 residues.

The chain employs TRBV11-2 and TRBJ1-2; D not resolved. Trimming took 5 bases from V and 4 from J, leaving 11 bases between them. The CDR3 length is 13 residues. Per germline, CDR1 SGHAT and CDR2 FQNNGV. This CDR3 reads CASSEFQSYGYTF. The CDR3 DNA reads TGTGCCAGCAGCGAATTCCAGTCCTATGGCTACACCTTC.

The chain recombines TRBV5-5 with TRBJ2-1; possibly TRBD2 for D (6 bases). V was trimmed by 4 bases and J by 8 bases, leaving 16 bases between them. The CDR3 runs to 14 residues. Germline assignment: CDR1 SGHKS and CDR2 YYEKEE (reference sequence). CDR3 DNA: TGTGCCAGCAGCCCGGGACTGAACGGAGATGAGCAGTTCTTC. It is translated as CASSPGLNGDEQFF. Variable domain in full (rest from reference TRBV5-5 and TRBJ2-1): DAGVTQSPTHLIKTRGQQVTLRCSPISGHKSVSWYQQVLGQGPQFIFQYYEKEERGRGNFPDRFSARQFPNYSSELNVNALLLGDSALYLCASSPGLNGDEQFFGPGTRLTVL.